This TCR beta chain was identified during a study of T cells in Graves' hyperthyroidism and ophthalmopathy. Germline loops: CDR1 LNHNV, CDR2 YYDKDF (reference sequence). This CDR3 region has 16 residues. V lost 6 bases and J lost 5, with 22 bases in between. This clonotype was seen ten or more times. Amplified regions were TCR beta CDR3 sequences from RNA transcripts. The HTBI primer set was used in a first-round RT-PCR of the TCR CDR3. TCRdb independently ran MiXCR on the multiplex PCR reads; one entry per CDR3 protein. The repertoire includes 750,000 to 900,000 distinct CDR3 sequences, roughly 37% of them detected once, and 7% to 10% sits in the top ten. Patients were aged 18 to 65, had disease duration under 2 months, and had newly diagnosed hyperthyroidism. The study left out patients who had uncontrolled infection, other autoimmune disease, pregnancy or lactation.

The chain couples TRBV15 to TRBJ1-1, with D maybe TRBD1 (6 bases). The origin of this receptor is a man between 18 and 35 years old with Graves' hyperthyroidism. Specimen: blood. CDR3 sequence reads: CATRKGWTDLGTEAFF. CDR3 nucleotides: TGTGCCACCAGAAAGGGGTGGACAGATCTAGGTACTGAAGCTTTCTTT.